Listed here are 22 T cell receptor beta chains from one sample, sequenced in a study of T cells after posttransplantation cyclophosphamide. Assay used: immunoSEQ multiplex PCR; TCRdb lists only in-frame clones, some missing. The table lists 35,000 to 45,000 clones, roughly 78% of them singletons, with 6.5% to 9.5% in the top ten. Busulfan-fludarabine conditioning, marrow transplant, and cyclophosphamide on days +3 and +4 were administered. The source was CD4+ T cells sorted from blood, collected just over 1,900 days after a stem cell transplant with posttransplant cyclophosphamide. These receptors were collected from a female patient aged 40 to 55 who received an allogeneic stem cell transplant from a related donor, was CMV-positive, and had no GVHD. Some of the T cells may derive from the graft donor.

The chain has TRBV7-3 and TRBJ1-1; D is unclear. V lost 3 bases and J lost 0, with 11 bases in between. This CDR3 is 15 amino acids long. Germline loops: CDR1 SGHTA, CDR2 FQGTGA. The CDR3 sequence: CASSFKLSVNTEAFF. The CDR3 bases are TGTGCCAGCAGCTTTAAATTAAGCGTGAACACTGAAGCTTTCTTT.

This rearrangement joins TRBV5-8 to TRBJ1-1; no clear D. V lost 0 bases and J lost 1, with 10 bases in between. The CDR3 has 15 amino acids. Looked up from germline, CDR1 is SGHTS and CDR2 is YDEGEE. The CDR3 loop reads CASSLGGLGNTEAFF. DNA for the CDR3: TGTGCCAGCAGCTTGGGAGGGCTCGGGAACACTGAAGCTTTCTTT.

The rearrangement joins TRBV19 to TRBJ1-3; perhaps TRBD1 as D (6 bases). The length of the CDR3 is 16 residues. Trimming removed 3 bases from V and 10 bases from J, with 22 bases in between. Germline V CDR1 and CDR2: LNHDA, SQIVND (reference sequence). This CDR3 reads CASSILMGTSRGTIYF. In nucleotides, the CDR3 is TGTGCCAGTAGTATTCTTATGGGGACCTCGAGGGGGACCATATATTTT.

The chain couples TRBV7-6 to TRBJ2-1, with 9 bases matching TRBD2. Trimming cost V 4 bases and J 6 bases; bases outside gene matches: 4. The CDR3 consists of 14 residues. In germline, CDR1 is SGHVS, CDR2 FNYEAQ. CDR3 sequence (DNA): TGTGCCAGCAGCTCCTTAGCGGGGGTCAATGAGCAGTTCTTC. Protein sequence: CASSSLAGVNEQFF.

V is TRBV5-6 and J is TRBJ1-2; 8 bases match TRBD1. Trimming took 4 bases from V and 4 from J; bases not matched to a gene: 6. Germline lookup yields CDR1 SGHDT and CDR2 YYEEEE. The CDR3 covers 14 residues. CDR3 in DNA: TGTGCCAGCAGCCCTGGACAGGGATCCTATGGCTACACCTTC. As protein: CASSPGQGSYGYTF.

The rearrangement joins TRBV27 to TRBJ2-2, with 11 bases aligning to TRBD2. The CDR3 totals 15 residues. The J segment lost 5 bases and the V segment lost 4 bases, leaving 3 bases of the junction unmatched. Germline assignment: CDR1 MNHEY and CDR2 SMNVEV (reference sequence). CDR3 region: CASSSSGGPTGELFF. The CDR3 nucleotides read TGTGCCAGCAGTTCTAGCGGGGGGCCAACCGGGGAGCTGTTTTTT.

The gene calls are TRBV15 and TRBJ2-1; 8 bases fit TRBD1. The CDR3 is 16 amino acids. V gave up 3 bases and J gave up 8 bases; unmatched junction bases: 12. Germline V gene sequence: CDR1 LNHNV, CDR2 YYDKDF (reference sequence). The CDR3 loop is CATSSGQGSKMDEQFF. The CDR3, as DNA: TGTGCCACCAGCAGTGGACAGGGCTCTAAGATGGATGAGCAGTTCTTC.

The J gene is TRBJ2-4, the V gene TRBV6-5, with D possibly matching TRBD2 (6 bases). There are 13 residues in the CDR3. Trimming shortened V by 6 bases and J by 4 bases, and 10 bases separated the two germline ends. Germline V gives CDR1 MNHEY, CDR2 SVGAGI. The CDR3 DNA is TGTGCCAGCAGGCGGGACGGTAAAAACATTCAGTACTTC. Its translation is CASRRDGKNIQYF.

Only a few counts were recorded for this clone. The rearrangement joins TRBV28 to TRBJ1-5; D may be TRBD1 (5 bases). Germline V gene sequence: CDR1 MDHEN, CDR2 SYDVKM. The CDR3 loop spans 15 amino acids. V gave up 6 bases and J gave up 1 base, with 13 bases separating them. The DNA for the CDR3 is TGTGCCAGCAGCCTAGGGGCTAGGAGCAATCAGCCCCAGCATTTT. Residues: CASSLGARSNQPQHF.

This rearrangement joins TRBV5-1 to TRBJ2-1; TRBD2 might be the D (5 bases). CDR1 is SGHRS and CDR2 is YFSETQ in the germline V gene. The CDR3 length is 16 residues. V lost 0 bases to trimming and J lost 7 bases, with 17 bases between them. CDR3 residues: CASSLVRASQRNEQFF. The CDR3 DNA reads as TGCGCCAGCAGCTTGGTGAGGGCTAGTCAAAGAAATGAGCAGTTCTTC.

V is TRBV6-1 and J is TRBJ1-2, with D perhaps TRBD1 (6 bases). The V end lost 5 bases, the J end lost 4 bases, and 14 bases lay between the germline ends. Germline CDR1 and CDR2: MNHNS and SASEGT. This CDR3 contains 14 residues. The CDR3 DNA is TGTGCCAGCAGTCCCTCGACAGGACTCTATGGCTACACCTTC. This gives the protein CASSPSTGLYGYTF.

This chain uses TRBV11-3 with TRBJ2-1, with 7 bases matching TRBD1. This CDR3 comprises 15 residues. Germline CDR1 SGHNT, CDR2 YENEEA. Unmatched junction bases numbered 11, after V lost 5 bases and J lost 7 bases. The CDR3 loop is CASSPDQGQWNEQFF. In DNA, the CDR3 is TGTGCCAGCAGCCCGGATCAGGGACAGTGGAATGAGCAGTTCTTC.

V and J are TRBV4-2 and TRBJ2-6; TRBD1 might be the D (5 bases). This CDR3 is 18 amino acids long. CDR1 and CDR2 from the germline V gene are LGHNA and YNFKEQ. With 0 bases removed from V and 3 bases from J, the gap between germline ends came to 15 bases. CDR3 in amino acids: CASSQDHRRWVGANVLTF. The CDR3 DNA reads as TGTGCCAGCAGCCAAGATCACAGGCGATGGGTTGGGGCCAACGTCCTGACTTTC.

CDR3 nucleotides: TGCGCCAGCAGCTCGCGGACAGACCCAACTAATGAAAAACTGTTTTTT. Protein product: CASSSRTDPTNEKLFF. The chain uses TRBV5-1 and TRBJ1-4, with a tentative D call TRBD1 (6 bases). This CDR3 is built from 16 residues. V dropped 3 bases and J dropped 0 bases, with 12 bases sitting between them. The germline gives CDR1 SGHRS, CDR2 YFSETQ.

This clone came up a few times. The chain joins TRBV4-2 to TRBJ2-7; TRBD2 matches at 10 bases. Losses at the gene ends were 0 bases for V and 1 base for J; bases not matched to a gene: 6. CDR1 and CDR2 (germline): LGHNA, YNFKEQ. The CDR3 sequence is 17 residues long. Written as DNA, the CDR3 is TGTGCCAGCAGCCAAGAGGCTACTAGCGGGGAGTCCTACGAGCAGTACTTC. It specifies CASSQEATSGESYEQYF.

The chain couples TRBV28 to TRBJ2-1, with a possible D match to TRBD1 (5 bases). CDR3 length: 16 amino acids. Germline loops: CDR1 MDHEN, CDR2 SYDVKM. The ends were cut back, 3 bases at V and 2 bases at J, with 14 bases in the middle. CDR3 residues: CASSLEGTGPYNEQFF. CDR3 sequence (DNA): TGTGCCAGCAGTTTGGAAGGTACAGGTCCCTACAATGAGCAGTTCTTC.

This clone turned up a few times. The J gene is TRBJ1-3, the V gene TRBV15, with D hard to call. The CDR3 is 13 residues long. CDR1 and CDR2 (germline): LNHNV, YYDKDF (reference sequence). Trimming cost V 3 bases and J 9 bases, with 12 bases left between them. CDR3 coding DNA: TGTGCCACCAGCAGCCCACAACGTGGCACCATATATTTT. Its protein is CATSSPQRGTIYF.

The chain carries TRBV11-2 and TRBJ2-7, with D possibly matching TRBD2 (6 bases). CDR3 length equals 16 residues. Germline V gene sequence: CDR1 SGHAT, CDR2 FQNNGV. V lost 0 bases and J 5 bases, leaving 17 bases between the germline ends. DNA of the CDR3: TGTGCCAGCAGCTTAGATTTGGCGGAGGGGTACCACGAGCAGTACTTC. Translation gives CASSLDLAEGYHEQYF. Full variable domain (rest looked up from reference TRBV11-2 and TRBJ2-7): EAGVAQSPRYKIIEKRQSVAFWCNPISGHATLYWYQQILGQGPKLLIQFQNNGVVDDSQLPKDRFSAERLKGVDSTLKIQPAKLEDSAVYLCASSLDLAEGYHEQYFGPGTRLTVT.

This sequence joins TRBV19 and TRBJ2-5, with D maybe TRBD1 (5 bases). The germline gives CDR1 LNHDA, CDR2 SQIVND (reference sequence). This CDR3 has 13 amino acids. V shed 8 bases and J shed 1 base, with 11 bases lying between them. The CDR3 protein is CASGAELQETQYF. In DNA, the CDR3 is TGTGCCAGTGGGGCGGAACTCCAAGAGACCCAGTACTTC. Complete variable domain (other parts from reference TRBV19 and TRBJ2-5): DGGITQSPKYLFRKEGQNVTLSCEQNLNHDAMYWYRQDPGQGLRLIYYSQIVNDFQKGDIAEGYSVSREKKESFPLTVTSAQKNPTAFYLCASGAELQETQYFGPGTRLLVL.

The chain links TRBV7-9 to TRBJ1-6; 7 positions match TRBD1. CDR3 length: 11 residues. Germline V gene sequence: CDR1 SEHNR, CDR2 FQNEAQ (reference sequence). The junction had 1 base not matched to a gene; V was cut back by 5 bases and J by 12 bases. For the CDR3, the DNA is TGTGCCAGCAGCGACAGGGAACCCCTCCACTTT. Protein sequence: CASSDREPLHF. Complete variable domain (other parts from reference TRBV7-9 and TRBJ1-6): DTGVSQNPRHKITKRGQNVTFRCDPISEHNRLYWYRQTLGQGPEFLTYFQNEAQLEKSRLLSDRFSAERPKGSFSTLEIQRTEQGDSAMYLCASSDREPLHFGNGTRLTVT.

This chain joins TRBV7-9 and TRBJ1-1; TRBD1 aligns across 9 bases. Germline V gene data show CDR1 as SEHNR and CDR2 as FQNEAQ (reference sequence). CDR3 size: 15 residues. V lost 4 bases and J lost 3; bases outside the gene matches: 6. In nucleotides, the CDR3 is TGTGCCAGCAGCTCCTACAGGGGGCCGGACACTGAAGCTTTCTTT. Protein sequence: CASSSYRGPDTEAFF.

This chain links TRBV14 with TRBJ1-1; the D gene is possibly TRBD1 (6 bases). The CDR3 sequence is 14 residues long. CDR1 is SGHDN and CDR2 is FVKESK in the germline V gene. Between the trimmed V and J ends, which lost 3 bases and 2 bases, there was a span of 10 bases. The CDR3 nucleotides are TGTGCCAGCAGCCAGGGACACCTAAACACTGAAGCTTTCTTT. Protein product: CASSQGHLNTEAFF.